These 14 T cell receptor beta chains came from one sample sequenced in a study of CD8 T cells in ankylosing spondylitis. Points from the study as a whole: Made up of about eight highly homologous variants, a TCR beta motif appeared characteristic of ankylosing spondylitis blood.

No antigens are known for them. TCRdb passed the 5' RACE reads through MiXCR, listing each CDR3 protein once. The repertoire includes more than 650,000 distinct CDR3 sequences, over 9.5% of them detected once, and approximately 0.5% sits in the top ten. Sequencing input: blood, either unsorted or a sorted T cell fraction (not recorded which). The receptor source for this set is a male donor with ankylosing spondylitis.

This clonotype was seen more than once but under ten times. The V gene is TRBV4-1, the J gene TRBJ1-1, with D perhaps TRBD1 (5 bases). Germline loops: CDR1 MGHRA, CDR2 YSYEKL. The CDR3 has 18 residues. Trimming stripped 0 bases from V and 1 base from J, with 18 bases between. The chain's CDR3 is CASSQDAWGKGQNTEAFF. CDR3 nucleotide sequence: TGCGCCAGCAGCCAAGATGCATGGGGGAAAGGCCAGAACACTGAAGCTTTCTTT.

The table lists this clonotype with many counts. The J gene is TRBJ2-3, the V gene TRBV12-3 or TRBV12-4; tentative D call: TRBD1 (5 bases). The CDR3 contains 10 residues. The V end lost 10 bases, the J end lost 6 bases, and 8 bases lay between the germline ends. CDR3 DNA sequence: TGTGCCACAAAGGGGGATACGCAGTATTTT. Its translation is CATKGDTQYF.

The chain has TRBV27 and TRBJ1-6; D possibly corresponds to TRBD1 (6 bases). Germline CDR1 reads MNHEY; CDR2 reads SMNVEV (reference sequence). The CDR3 is 16 residues long. V was pared by 2 bases and J by 5 bases, with 13 bases between. CDR3 in DNA: TGTGCCAGCAGTTTACAAGGACAGAGGGATAATTCACCCCTCCACTTT. Translated, it gives CASSLQGQRDNSPLHF.

This clonotype was seen more than once but under ten times. The chain has TRBV4-3 and TRBJ2-1, with D unclear. The CDR3 is made up of 17 amino acids. Germline V lookup: CDR1 LGHNA, CDR2 YSLEER. With 1 base removed from V and 1 base from J, the gap between germline ends came to 14 bases. The CDR3 region has the DNA TGCGCCAGCAGCCAAGGATTCACCCGGCTGTCCTACAATGAGCAGTTCTTC. It encodes CASSQGFTRLSYNEQFF.

This clonotype was counted a few times. This chain uses TRBV7-3 with TRBJ2-7; TRBD1 agrees at 9 bases. CDR3 length: 15 residues. Germline values: CDR1 SGHTA, CDR2 FQGTGA. V gave up 5 bases and J gave up 0 bases; unmatched junction bases: 5. The CDR3 sequence is CASSGGTGSSYEQYF. In DNA, the CDR3 is TGTGCCAGCAGCGGAGGGACAGGGAGCTCCTACGAGCAGTACTTC. The complete variable domain, with remaining parts taken from reference TRBV7-3 and TRBJ2-7, reads GAGVSQTPSNKVTEKGKYVELRCDPISGHTALYWYRQSLGQGPEFLIYFQGTGAADDSGLPNDRFFAVRPEGSVSTLKIQRTERGDSAVYLCASSGGTGSSYEQYFGPGTRLTVT.

Ten or more counts support this clonotype. The J gene is TRBJ1-3, the V gene TRBV10-3, with D perhaps matching TRBD1 (6 bases). Trimming pared 6 bases from V and 3 bases from J, leaving 12 bases between. This CDR3 has 14 amino acids. In germline, CDR1 is ENHRY, CDR2 SYGVKD. CDR3 residues: CAIRQDSYGNTIYF. For the CDR3, the DNA is TGTGCCATCAGACAGGACAGCTATGGAAACACCATATATTTT.

The V and J genes are TRBV18 and TRBJ2-1, with D possibly matching TRBD2 (6 bases). Per germline, CDR1 KGHSH and CDR2 LQKENI. The CDR3 consists of 15 residues. The germline V and J ends were trimmed by 3 bases and 5 bases, with 14 bases remaining between them. CDR3 residues: CASSPLSLANNEQFF. CDR3 bases: TGTGCCAGCTCACCCCTTAGTCTAGCGAACAATGAGCAGTTCTTC.

This sequence joins TRBV9 and TRBJ1-5; TRBD1 matches 7 bases. This CDR3 has 16 residues. The germline CDR1 and CDR2 sequences are SGDLS and YYNGEE. Trimming took 0 bases from V and 0 from J; bases not matched to a gene: 3. The CDR3, as DNA: TGTGCCAGCAGCGTAGGACGGACAGGTAGCAATCAGCCCCAGCATTTT. Protein product: CASSVGRTGSNQPQHF.

This clonotype was seen a few times. V gene TRBV5-1 combines with J gene TRBJ2-3; perhaps TRBD1 as D (6 bases). Between the trimmed V and J ends, which lost 5 bases and 0 bases, there was a span of 16 bases. CDR1 is SGHRS and CDR2 is YFSETQ in the germline V gene. This CDR3 region has 16 residues. The CDR3 protein is CASSPRQDSSTDTQYF. CDR3 DNA: TGCGCCAGCAGTCCCCGACAGGACTCTAGCACAGATACGCAGTATTTT.

The chain uses TRBV20-1 and TRBJ1-1, with 7 bases identical to TRBD1. CDR1 and CDR2 (germline): DFQATT, SNEGSKA (reference sequence). With V trimmed by 3 bases and J by 4 bases, 11 bases remained unmatched. The CDR3 extends over 15 amino acids. The CDR3 reads CSAREQGSLATEAFF. For the CDR3, the DNA is TGCAGTGCTAGGGAACAGGGGAGTTTAGCCACTGAAGCTTTCTTT.

This clonotype appeared a few times. V gene TRBV5-1 combines with J gene TRBJ2-7, with a tentative D call TRBD1 (7 bases). CDR1 is SGHRS, CDR2 YFSETQ, per germline. V lost 4 bases, J lost 3 bases, and 14 bases lay in between. The CDR3 spans 14 residues. The CDR3 bases are TGCGCCAGCAGCACGGGGGACAGCTACTACGAGCAGTACTTC. The encoded protein is CASSTGDSYYEQYF. Full variable domain (remainder filled in from reference TRBV5-1 and TRBJ2-7): KAGVTQTPRYLIKTRGQQVTLSCSPISGHRSVSWYQQTPGQGLQFLFEYFSETQRNKGNFPGRFSGRQFSNSRSEMNVSTLELGDSALYLCASSTGDSYYEQYFGPGTRLTVT.

The V gene is TRBV18, the J gene TRBJ2-2, with D possibly TRBD1 on 5 matching bases. Per germline, CDR1 KGHSH and CDR2 LQKENI. V was trimmed by 8 bases and J by 1 base, leaving 14 bases between them. This CDR3 has 15 amino acids. In nucleotides, the CDR3 is TGTGCCAGCCCACGCAACACAGGGAACACCGGGGAGCTGTTTTTT. It codes for CASPRNTGNTGELFF. Using reference TRBV18 and TRBJ2-2 for the parts outside the CDR3, the full variable domain is NAGVMQNPRHLVRRRGQEARLRCSPMKGHSHVYWYRQLPEEGLKFMVYLQKENIIDESGMPKERFSAEFPKEGPSILRIQQVVRGDSAAYFCASPRNTGNTGELFFGEGSRLTVL.

The chain links TRBV6-6 to TRBJ1-1; D not resolved. Trimming stripped 2 bases from V and 8 bases from J, with 9 bases between. Germline CDR1 MNHNY, CDR2 SVGAGI (reference sequence). This CDR3 has 12 amino acids. Written as DNA, the CDR3 is TGTGCCAGCAGTTACCCAGGCCAGGAAGCTTTCTTT. It is translated as CASSYPGQEAFF.

The chain recombines TRBV7-2 with TRBJ2-5; TRBD1 agrees at 7 bases. The germline V gene has CDR1 SGHTA and CDR2 FQGNSA. The CDR3 length is 14 residues. Germline trimming cut 4 bases from V and 5 bases from J; bases unmatched to any gene: 7. The CDR3 reads CASSSHRGEETQYF. Here the CDR3 DNA reads TGTGCCAGCAGCTCACACAGGGGTGAGGAGACCCAGTACTTC.